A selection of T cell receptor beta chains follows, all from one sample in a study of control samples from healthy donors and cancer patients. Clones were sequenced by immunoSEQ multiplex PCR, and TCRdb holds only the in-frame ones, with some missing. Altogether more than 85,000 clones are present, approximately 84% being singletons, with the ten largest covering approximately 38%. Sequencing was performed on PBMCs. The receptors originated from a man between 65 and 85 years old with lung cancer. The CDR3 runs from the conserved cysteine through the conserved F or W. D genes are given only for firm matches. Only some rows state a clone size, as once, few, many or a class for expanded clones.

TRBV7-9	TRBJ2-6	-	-	TGTGCCAGTATCGGACGGACCTCTGGGGCCAACGTCCTGACTTTC	CASIGRTSGANVLTF
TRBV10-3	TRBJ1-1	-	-	TGTGCCATCAGAAGTACAGGGAACACTGAAGCTTTCTTT	CAIRSTGNTEAFF
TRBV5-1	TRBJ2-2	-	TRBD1	TGCGCCAGCAGCTGGGGAATCACAGGGGCGGGCACCGGGGAGCTGTTTTTT	CASSWGITGAGTGELFF
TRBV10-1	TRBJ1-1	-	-	TGCGCCAGCCGTGGGGAGGCGAACACTGAAGCTTTCTTT	CASRGEANTEAFF
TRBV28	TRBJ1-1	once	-	TGTGCCAGCAGTTCCCCTCGAGAAGCTTTCTTT	CASSSPREAFF
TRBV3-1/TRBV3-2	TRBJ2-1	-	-	TGTGCCAGCAGCCAAGACGTACAGGGCAATGAGCAGTTCTTC	CASSQDVQGNEQFF
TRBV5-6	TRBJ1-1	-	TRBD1	TGTGCCAGCAGCGTAAGACAGGGGGCATTGGGGGCTTTCTTT	CASSVRQGALGAFF
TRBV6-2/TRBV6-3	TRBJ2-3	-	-	TGTGCCAGCAGTCCGAGTTCAGGGAAGGGCACAGATACGCAGTATTTT	CASSPSSGKGTDTQYF
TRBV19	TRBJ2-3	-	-	TGTGCCTCAGCAGGGTCAGATACGCAGTATTTT	CASAGSDTQYF
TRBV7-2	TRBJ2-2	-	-	TGTGCCAGCAGCCCCAACCGGGGCTCCACCGGGGAGCTGTTTTTT	CASSPNRGSTGELFF
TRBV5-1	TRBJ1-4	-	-	TGCGCCAGCAGCCGGACGGTCGAGAGCGAAAAACTGTTTTTT	CASSRTVESEKLFF
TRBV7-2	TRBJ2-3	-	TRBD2	TGTGCCAGCAGCTACCTTCGAGGGACTAGCGGGGGCCCGGTGGGTACGCAGTATTTT	CASSYLRGTSGGPVGTQYF
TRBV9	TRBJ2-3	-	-	TGTGCCAGCAGCGTATCGGGCAGAAGAGAGACAGATACGCAGTATTTT	CASSVSGRRETDTQYF
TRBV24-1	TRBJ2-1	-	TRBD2	TGTGCCACCAGTGACCCTACTAGCGGCTCCTACAATGAGCAGTTCTTC	CATSDPTSGSYNEQFF
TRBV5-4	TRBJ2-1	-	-	TGTGCCAGCAGCTTGGAGGTACAGCCAAACAATGAGCAGTTCTTC	CASSLEVQPNNEQFF
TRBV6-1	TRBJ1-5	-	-	TGTGCCAGCAGTGAAAGTCACAACTCCTACCAGCCCCAGCATTTT	CASSESHNSYQPQHF
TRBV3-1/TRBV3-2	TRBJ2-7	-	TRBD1	TGTGCCAGCAGCCAAGCCCCATCGACAGGGGGATACGAGCAGTACTTC	CASSQAPSTGGYEQYF
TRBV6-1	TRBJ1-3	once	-	TGTGCCAGCAGTGAAATCTCCTCTGGAAACACCATATATTTT	CASSEISSGNTIYF
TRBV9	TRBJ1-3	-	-	TGTGCCAGCAGCCCCCCTTCAGGCTCTGGAAACACCATATATTTT	CASSPPSGSGNTIYF
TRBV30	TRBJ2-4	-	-	TGTGCCTGGAGTGGGGGTACGGGACTAGCCAAAAACATTCAGTACTTC	CAWSGGTGLAKNIQYF
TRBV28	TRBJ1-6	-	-	TGTGCCAGCAACTCCCAGGGCTCCTATAATTCACCCCTCCACTTT	CASNSQGSYNSPLHF
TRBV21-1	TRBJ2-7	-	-	TGTGCCAGCAGTCGACTATCCGCGTCAGCCTTTTTCACCGATTACGAGCAGTACTTC	CASSRLSASAFFTDYEQYF
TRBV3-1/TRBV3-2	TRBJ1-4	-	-	TGTGCCAGCAGCCTGACCCGACCGGGTAATGAAAAACTGTTTTTT	CASSLTRPGNEKLFF
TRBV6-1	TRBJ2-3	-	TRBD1	TGTGCCAGCAGTGATGTGGGGACAGGGGGCGTGGATACGCAGTATTTT	CASSDVGTGGVDTQYF
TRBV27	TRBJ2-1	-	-	TGTGCCAGCAGCCCCTACCGGGAAATCGACAATGAGCAGTTCTTC	CASSPYREIDNEQFF
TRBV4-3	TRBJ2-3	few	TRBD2	TGCGCCAGCAGCGTCCGGGGGGGCGGAAATACGCAGTATTTT	CASSVRGGGNTQYF
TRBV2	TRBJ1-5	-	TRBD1	TGTGCCAGCAAGGGACAGAGCAATCAGCCCCAGCATTTT	CASKGQSNQPQHF
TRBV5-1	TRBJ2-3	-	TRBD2	TGCGCCAGCAGCTCGGGGACTAGCGGGCGGGCAGGGGCAGATACGCAGTATTTT	CASSSGTSGRAGADTQYF
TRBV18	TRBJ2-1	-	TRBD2	TGTGCCAGCTCACCGTGGCTAGCGGGGAAGGATGAGCAGTTCTTC	CASSPWLAGKDEQFF
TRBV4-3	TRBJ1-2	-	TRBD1	TGCGCCAGCAGCCAAGTGCTGTTCCTAGGGGGCGGCTACACCTTC	CASSQVLFLGGGYTF
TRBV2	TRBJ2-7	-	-	TGTGCCAGCAGCTCTGGGACATCCAGCCAGTACTTC	CASSSGTSSQYF
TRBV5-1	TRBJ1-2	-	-	TGCGCCAGCAGCTTGGTGATTGGTATTGGCTACACCTTC	CASSLVIGIGYTF
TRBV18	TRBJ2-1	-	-	TGTGCCAGCTCACCCGCCGGGGGTCGACTAGGGGGGACATCCTACAATGAGCAGTTCTTC	CASSPAGGRLGGTSYNEQFF
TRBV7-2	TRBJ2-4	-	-	TGTGCCAGCAGCCTTCGACAGAAAAACATTCAGTACTTC	CASSLRQKNIQYF
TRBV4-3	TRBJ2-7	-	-	TGCGCCAGCAGCCAGGCCGTAGGGTTGTACGAGCAGTACTTC	CASSQAVGLYEQYF
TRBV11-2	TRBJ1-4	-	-	TGTGCCAGCAGCTTAGGAGAGGGCAGGGTTGATGAAAAACTGTTTTTT	CASSLGEGRVDEKLFF
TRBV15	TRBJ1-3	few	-	TGTGCCACCAGCAGAGAATTCTTACCGAGCTCTGGAAACACCATATATTTT	CATSREFLPSSGNTIYF
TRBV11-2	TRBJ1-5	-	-	TGTGCCAGCAGCTTAAACAGCCAACAGCCCCAGCATTTT	CASSLNSQQPQHF
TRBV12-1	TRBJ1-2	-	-	TGTGCCAGCAGCTTTAGGGGAGGCGGCTACACCTTC	CASSFRGGGYTF
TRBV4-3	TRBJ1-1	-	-	TGCGCCAGCAGCCAAGGGCCCGACAGGAGGAACACTGAAGCTTTCTTT	CASSQGPDRRNTEAFF
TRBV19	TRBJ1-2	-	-	TGTGCCAGTAGTATCGTGGGGGCTGGCTACACCTTC	CASSIVGAGYTF
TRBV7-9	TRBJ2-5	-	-	TGTGCCAGCAGCTTGGGGGGTACGGCTGAGACCCAGTACTTC	CASSLGGTAETQYF
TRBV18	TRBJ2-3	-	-	TGTGCCAGCTCACCAGGCAGCACAGATACGCAGTATTTT	CASSPGSTDTQYF